This T cell receptor (beta chain) is drawn from a study of response to subunit inactivated influenza vaccine. TCRdb re-analysed the RT-PCR reads in MiXCR, keeping a single row per CDR3 protein. The data show about 500,000 distinct CDR3 sequences, approximately 15% seen once. This clonotype was sampled from a man aged 50-75 years who received an inactivated influenza vaccine. Sequenced here: CD4+ T cells sorted from PBMCs, sampled about 24 months after vaccination.

The CDR3 DNA sequence: TGTGCCTGGAGGGGACTAGCGGGGCTGGGATCCTACAATGAGCAGTTCTTC. It codes for CAWRGLAGLGSYNEQFF. V gene TRBV30 combines with J gene TRBJ2-1, with 13 bases lining up with TRBD2. Germline CDR1 is GTSNPN and CDR2 is SVGIG (reference sequence). CDR3 size: 17 residues. Trimming took 3 bases from V and 1 from J; bases not matched to a gene: 6.